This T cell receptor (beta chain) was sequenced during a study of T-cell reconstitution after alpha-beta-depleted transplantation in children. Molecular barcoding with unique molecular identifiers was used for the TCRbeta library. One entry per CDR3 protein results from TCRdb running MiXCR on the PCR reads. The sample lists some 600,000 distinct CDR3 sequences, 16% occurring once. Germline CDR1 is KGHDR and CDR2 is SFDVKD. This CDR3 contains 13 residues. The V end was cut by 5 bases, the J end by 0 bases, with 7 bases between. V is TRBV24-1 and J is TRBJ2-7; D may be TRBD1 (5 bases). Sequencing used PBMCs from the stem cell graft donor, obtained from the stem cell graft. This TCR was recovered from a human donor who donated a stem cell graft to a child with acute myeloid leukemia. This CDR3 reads CATSGDSSYEQYF. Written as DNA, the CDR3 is TGTGCCACCAGTGGAGACAGCTCCTACGAGCAGTACTTC.